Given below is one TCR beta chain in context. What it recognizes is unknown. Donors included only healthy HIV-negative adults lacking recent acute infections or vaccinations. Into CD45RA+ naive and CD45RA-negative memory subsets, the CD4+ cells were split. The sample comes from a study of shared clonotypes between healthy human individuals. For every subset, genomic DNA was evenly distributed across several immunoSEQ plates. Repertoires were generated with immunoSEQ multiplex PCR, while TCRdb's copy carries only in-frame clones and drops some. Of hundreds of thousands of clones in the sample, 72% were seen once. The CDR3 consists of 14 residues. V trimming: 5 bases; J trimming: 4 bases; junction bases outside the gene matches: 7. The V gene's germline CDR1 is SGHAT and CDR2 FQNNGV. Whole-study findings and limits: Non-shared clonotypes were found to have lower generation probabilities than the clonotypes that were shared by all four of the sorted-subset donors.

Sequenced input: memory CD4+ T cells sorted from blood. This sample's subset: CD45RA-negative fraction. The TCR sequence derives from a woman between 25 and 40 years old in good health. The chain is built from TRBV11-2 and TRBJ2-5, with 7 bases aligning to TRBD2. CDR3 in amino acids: CASSPAGKRETQYF. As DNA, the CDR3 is TGTGCCAGCAGCCCAGCGGGGAAAAGAGAGACCCAGTACTTC.